The next 32 T cell receptor beta chains were all read from a single sample in a study of cytomegalovirus exposure and HLA in healthy donors. Assay: immunoSEQ multiplex PCR; the TCRdb copy retains only in-frame clones and omits some. Of some 70,000 clones detected, around 89% appear once; the ten largest clones hold roughly 1.8%. The sequenced sample consisted of PBMCs. All receptors come from a woman aged 18 to 35 in good health and CMV-seronegative.

The J gene is TRBJ2-1, the V gene TRBV28; no clear D. Germline V CDR1 and CDR2: MDHEN, SYDVKM. The V end lost 6 bases, the J end lost 3 bases, and 15 bases lay between the germline ends. The CDR3 is 15 residues long. The CDR3 protein is CASSPAPVRYNEQFF. DNA for the CDR3: TGTGCCAGCAGCCCCGCCCCAGTCCGCTACAATGAGCAGTTCTTC. Drawing the rest from reference TRBV28 and TRBJ2-1, the complete variable domain is DVKVTQSSRYLVKRTGEKVFLECVQDMDHENMFWYRQDPGLGLRLIYFSYDVKMKEKGDIPEGYSVSREKKERFSLILESASTNQTSMYLCASSPAPVRYNEQFFGPGTRLTVL.

CDR3 DNA: TGTGCCAGCTCACCGCTAAGACAGGGATCTATCACAGATACGCAGTATTTT. This gives the protein CASSPLRQGSITDTQYF. The V gene is TRBV18, the J gene TRBJ2-3; 7 bases are shared with TRBD1. This CDR3 spans 17 amino acids. The J segment lost 2 bases and the V segment lost 3 bases, leaving 11 bases of the junction unmatched. In germline, CDR1 is KGHSH, CDR2 LQKENI.

The genes are TRBV30 and TRBJ1-5; the D is unclear. The CDR3 runs to 14 residues. Germline CDR1 is GTSNPN and CDR2 is SVGIG (reference sequence). Trimming pared 2 bases from V and 1 base from J, leaving 9 bases between. The DNA of the CDR3 is TGTGCCTGGAGTACAGACCACAGCAATCAGCCCCAGCATTTT. This codes for CAWSTDHSNQPQHF.

The chain employs TRBV10-1 and TRBJ2-2; maybe TRBD1 (6 bases). V was trimmed by 5 bases and J by 0 bases, leaving 31 bases between them. In germline, CDR1 is WNHNN, CDR2 SYGVQD (reference sequence). The CDR3 sequence is 22 residues long. The CDR3 bases are TGCGCCAGCAGTCCCCGCGGGCGAGGACAGCAAAAACCAAAATCGAACACCGGGGAGCTGTTTTTT. Amino acids: CASSPRGRGQQKPKSNTGELFF.

The chain employs TRBV30 and TRBJ1-2, with TRBD1 identical over 7 bases. CDR3 length equals 15 residues. CDR1 and CDR2 (germline): GTSNPN, SVGIG (reference sequence). With V trimmed by 2 bases and J by 4 bases, 10 bases remained unmatched. In DNA form, the CDR3 reads TGTGCCTGGAGTAAACAACAGGGGAGACTCTATGGCTACACCTTC. Protein product: CAWSKQQGRLYGYTF.

J is TRBJ2-1 and V is TRBV30; TRBD2 matches 7 bases. In germline, CDR1 is GTSNPN, CDR2 SVGIG (reference sequence). CDR3 length: 14 residues. Germline trimming cut 2 bases from V and 6 bases from J; bases unmatched to any gene: 7. CDR3 nucleotides: TGTGCCTGGAGTACCTGGGGGGGGAGCAATGAGCAGTTCTTC. This gives the protein CAWSTWGGSNEQFF. The variable domain in full, completed from reference TRBV30 and TRBJ2-1, reads SQTIHQWPATLVQPVGSPLSLECTVEGTSNPNLYWYRQAAGRGLQLLFYSVGIGQISSEVPQNLSASRPQDRQFILSSKKLLLSDSGFYLCAWSTWGGSNEQFFGPGTRLTVL.

V and J are TRBV5-4 and TRBJ2-7; a weak D match, TRBD2 (6 bases). Germline CDR1 SGHNT, CDR2 YYREEE (reference sequence). The CDR3 spans 15 residues. The ends were cut back, 0 bases at V and 2 bases at J, with 12 bases in the middle. CDR3 in DNA: TGTGCCAGCAGCTTGGAGGCGGGGCGCCCCTACGAGCAGTACTTC. This sequence encodes CASSLEAGRPYEQYF. Drawing the rest from reference TRBV5-4 and TRBJ2-7, the complete variable domain is ETGVTQSPTHLIKTRGQQVTLRCSSQSGHNTVSWYQQALGQGPQFIFQYYREEENGRGNFPPRFSGLQFPNYSSELNVNALELDDSALYLCASSLEAGRPYEQYFGPGTRLTVT.

The chain has TRBV5-6 and TRBJ2-7, with a tentative D call TRBD2 (6 bases). The V end was cut by 4 bases, the J end by 4 bases, with 15 bases between. Germline V gene data show CDR1 as SGHDT and CDR2 as YYEEEE. There are 14 residues in the CDR3. The CDR3 loop is CASSAGRWRYEQYF. The CDR3, as DNA: TGTGCCAGCAGCGCGGGAAGATGGCGGTACGAGCAGTACTTC.

The V gene is TRBV21-1, the J gene TRBJ1-1; the D segment call TRBD1 is taken from the table without a DNA check. TRBV21-1 is tagged as a pseudogene. CDR3 length equals 15 residues. The CDR3 spells CASSFYRGRNTEAFF. The CDR3 coding sequence is TGTGCCAGCAGCTTCTACAGGGGCCGGAACACTGAAGCTTTCTTT.

The chain employs TRBV2 and TRBJ2-2, with D perhaps TRBD1 (5 bases). V was clipped by 3 bases and J by 4 bases, with 9 bases between them. CDR1 SNHLY and CDR2 FYNNEI come from the germline V gene. This CDR3 is 14 amino acids long. CDR3 protein: CASSDRVSTGELFF. CDR3 in DNA: TGTGCCAGCAGTGACAGGGTGAGCACCGGGGAGCTGTTTTTT. Looking up the rest from reference TRBV2 and TRBJ2-2 gives the full variable domain: EPEVTQTPSHQVTQMGQEVILRCVPISNHLYFYWYRQILGQKVEFLVSFYNNEISEKSEIFDDQFSVERPDGSNFTLKIRSTKLEDSAMYFCASSDRVSTGELFFGEGSRLTVL.

With respect to this clone: Compared with germline, one end of the junction differs, possibly owing to a read error. The gene calls are TRBV12-5 and TRBJ2-7, with D maybe TRBD1 (6 bases). The CDR3 consists of 14 residues. In germline, CDR1 is LGHNT, CDR2 FRNRAP. The CDR3 DNA follows: TGTGCTAGTGGTTTGACCCAGGGGCGACGTCTCGGGGAGTTC. This translates into CASGLTQGRRLGEF.

The chain employs TRBV5-1 and TRBJ2-7; a possible D gene is TRBD2 (6 bases). V lost 6 bases and J lost 3, with 19 bases in between. This CDR3 has 15 amino acids. The germline gives CDR1 SGHRS, CDR2 YFSETQ. The CDR3 sequence is CASKAGNRDGYEQYF. The CDR3, as DNA: TGCGCCAGCAAAGCGGGCAATCGGGATGGCTACGAGCAGTACTTC. Full variable domain (remainder filled in from reference TRBV5-1 and TRBJ2-7): KAGVTQTPRYLIKTRGQQVTLSCSPISGHRSVSWYQQTPGQGLQFLFEYFSETQRNKGNFPGRFSGRQFSNSRSEMNVSTLELGDSALYLCASKAGNRDGYEQYFGPGTRLTVT.

This clone was recorded only once. The chain recombines TRBV28 with TRBJ2-7, with D maybe TRBD2 (5 bases). CDR1 and CDR2 (germline): MDHEN, SYDVKM. V lost 6 bases to trimming and J lost 1 base, with 13 bases between them. This CDR3 has 14 amino acids. CDR3 sequence: CASSTARGSYEQYF. In DNA form, the CDR3 reads TGTGCCAGCAGCACGGCTCGGGGATCCTACGAGCAGTACTTC.

The gene calls are TRBV7-2 and TRBJ2-2; TRBD2 is a possible D gene (7 bases). CDR3 length: 16 amino acids. Germline loops: CDR1 SGHTA, CDR2 FQGNSA. Deletions cut 1 base from V and 6 bases from J, with 15 bases between. CDR3 coding DNA: TGTGCCAGCAGCTTAGGCGGGGGCCTCCTATCCGGGGAGCTGTTTTTT. Protein sequence: CASSLGGGLLSGELFF. Variable domain in full (rest from reference TRBV7-2 and TRBJ2-2): GAGVSQSPSNKVTEKGKDVELRCDPISGHTALYWYRQSLGQGLEFLIYFQGNSAPDKSGLPSDRFSAERTGGSVSTLTIQRTQQEDSAVYLCASSLGGGLLSGELFFGEGSRLTVL.

The chain carries TRBV27 and TRBJ1-5; no definite D call. V was clipped by 2 bases and J by 2 bases, with 13 bases between them. The CDR3 is 16 amino acids. Germline V lookup: CDR1 MNHEY, CDR2 SMNVEV (reference sequence). CDR3 in amino acids: CASSLTRGRGNQPQHF. The CDR3 nucleotides are TGTGCCAGCAGTTTAACCCGGGGTCGTGGCAATCAGCCCCAGCATTTT.

CDR3 nucleotides: TGTGCCAGCAGCTTAGGGCCAGGGGGCGACTATGGCTACACCTTC. Its translation is CASSLGPGGDYGYTF. V gene TRBV7-2 combines with J gene TRBJ1-2; TRBD1 aligns across 8 bases. In germline, CDR1 is SGHTA, CDR2 FQGNSA. V lost 1 base to trimming and J lost 3 bases; unmatched junction nucleotides: 4. The CDR3 consists of 15 residues.

The gene calls are TRBV19 and TRBJ2-1; 10 bases are shared with TRBD1. V was pared by 5 bases and J by 6 bases, with 7 bases of the junction left unmatched. CDR1 is LNHDA, CDR2 SQIVND, per germline (reference sequence). The CDR3 length is 15 residues. CDR3 nucleotides: TGTGCCAGTAGTGCGACAGGGGGCGCTTTCAATGAGCAGTTCTTC. Translating it yields CASSATGGAFNEQFF.

The chain links TRBV7-2 to TRBJ1-5, with 12 nucleotides matching TRBD1. The ends lost 5 bases at V and 7 bases at J; junction bases unmatched: 6. Germline CDR1 SGHTA, CDR2 FQGNSA. The CDR3 is made up of 15 amino acids. CDR3 sequence reads: CASSQGQGAVQPQHF. As DNA, the CDR3 is TGTGCCAGCAGCCAGGGACAGGGGGCCGTACAGCCCCAGCATTTT.

The CDR3 region is CASSLDRVLAPYEQYF. In DNA form, the CDR3 reads TGTGCCAGCAGCTTAGATAGAGTACTAGCACCCTACGAGCAGTACTTC. The chain links TRBV7-9 to TRBJ2-7; D perhaps matches TRBD2 (6 bases). The V end lost 1 base, the J end lost 2 bases, and 15 bases lay between the germline ends. This CDR3 contains 16 residues. Germline lookup yields CDR1 SEHNR and CDR2 FQNEAQ (reference sequence).

The rearrangement links TRBV5-1 to TRBJ1-2; 7 bases are shared with TRBD1. This CDR3 contains 15 residues. Trimming removed 4 bases from V and 4 bases from J; junction bases left unmatched: 10. Germline V CDR1 and CDR2: SGHRS, YFSETQ. CDR3 sequence reads: CASSPNGQEGYGYTF. Written as DNA, the CDR3 is TGCGCCAGCAGCCCAAATGGACAGGAGGGCTATGGCTACACCTTC.

V and J are TRBV6-1 and TRBJ2-7; D may be TRBD2 (5 bases). Germline V lookup: CDR1 MNHNS, CDR2 SASEGT. This CDR3 has 15 residues. V was pared by 4 bases and J by 3 bases, with 16 bases between. The CDR3 protein is CASSAGIGLNYEQYF. CDR3 sequence (DNA): TGTGCCAGCAGTGCCGGGATAGGGCTCAACTACGAGCAGTACTTC.

V is TRBV29-1 and J is TRBJ2-2; 8 bases line up with TRBD1. Germline V CDR1 and CDR2: SQVTM, ANQGSEA. The J segment lost 5 bases and the V segment lost 3 bases, leaving 8 bases of the junction unmatched. The CDR3 consists of 15 residues. This CDR3 is CSVESGQGFTGELFF. CDR3 sequence (DNA): TGCAGCGTTGAGTCAGGACAGGGATTTACCGGGGAGCTGTTTTTT.

This chain connects TRBV19 to TRBJ2-1; TRBD2 matches at 13 bases. Germline CDR1 LNHDA, CDR2 SQIVND (reference sequence). CDR3 length equals 17 residues. The ends lost 1 base at V and 10 bases at J; junction bases unmatched: 10. The CDR3 DNA reads as TGTGCCAGTAGTATAGGAAACCCGGGACTAGCGGGACGGGAGCAGTTCTTC. Encoded protein: CASSIGNPGLAGREQFF.

V is TRBV18 and J is TRBJ2-1, with 8 bases fitting TRBD1. The CDR3 consists of 19 residues. Germline loops: CDR1 KGHSH, CDR2 LQKENI. The J segment lost 0 bases and the V segment lost 6 bases, leaving 16 bases of the junction unmatched. Here the CDR3 reads CASSEDRDLHSSSYNEQFF. The CDR3, as DNA: TGTGCCAGCTCGGAGGACAGGGACCTACATTCCAGCTCCTACAATGAGCAGTTCTTC.

This chain joins TRBV5-1 and TRBJ2-3, with 7 bases matching TRBD2. J gave up 3 bases and V 5 bases, and 6 bases lay outside the gene matches. CDR3 length: 14 residues. The germline V gene encodes CDR1 SGHRS and CDR2 YFSETQ. CDR3 coding DNA: TGCGCCAGCAGTTTCTGGGGGGGGACAGATACGCAGTATTTT. Its translation is CASSFWGGTDTQYF.

As concerns this clone: A junction boundary mismatches the germline segment, possibly from a read error. This chain uses TRBV7-3 with TRBJ2-6; D is possibly TRBD2 (6 bases). The germline gives CDR1 SGHTA, CDR2 FQGTGA. The CDR3 is 17 amino acids. Written as DNA, the CDR3 is TGTGCCAGCAGTTTAATACCCTCGGGAGCTGGGGCCAACGTCCTGACTTTC. Protein: CASSLIPSGAGANVLTF. The variable domain in full, with the rest retrieved from reference TRBV7-3 and TRBJ2-6, is GAGVSQTPSNKVTEKGKYVELRCDPISGHTALYWYRQSLGQGPEFLIYFQGTGAADDSGLPNDRFFAVRPEGSVSTLKIQRTERGDSAVYLCASSLIPSGAGANVLTFGAGSRLTVL.

This clone is medium-sized by share. The chain recombines TRBV29-1 with TRBJ1-2; TRBD1 might be the D (5 bases). The germline V gene encodes CDR1 SQVTM and CDR2 ANQGSEA. The CDR3 loop spans 14 amino acids. Trimming removed 3 bases at V and 1 base at J, with 12 bases between. The CDR3 reads CSVEAAGRNYGYTF. CDR3 nucleotide sequence: TGCAGCGTTGAGGCTGCAGGGCGTAACTATGGCTACACCTTC.

The V gene is TRBV15, the J gene TRBJ1-1, with 7 bases fitting TRBD1. V trimming: 2 bases; J trimming: 3 bases; junction bases outside the gene matches: 6. CDR3 length: 15 residues. CDR1 and CDR2 from the germline V gene are LNHNV and YYDKDF (reference sequence). The CDR3 here is CATSRFTGEHTEAFF. The CDR3, as DNA: TGTGCCACCAGCAGATTTACAGGGGAGCACACTGAAGCTTTCTTT.

The V and J genes are TRBV10-3 and TRBJ2-5, with 10 bases identical to TRBD2. Germline loops: CDR1 ENHRY, CDR2 SYGVKD. V lost 2 bases to trimming and J lost 2 bases; unmatched junction nucleotides: 5. The CDR3 is 16 amino acids. CDR3 in amino acids: CAISEGLAGGQETQYF. The CDR3 DNA is TGTGCCATCAGTGAGGGGTTAGCGGGGGGACAAGAGACCCAGTACTTC.

The J gene is TRBJ1-3, the V gene TRBV4-3, with TRBD1 as a possible D gene (5 bases). V was trimmed by 0 bases and J by 5 bases, leaving 14 bases between them. The CDR3 sequence is 16 residues long. CDR1 is LGHNA, CDR2 YSLEER, per germline. In DNA, the CDR3 is TGCGCCAGCAGCCAAGACCCGGACAACTCGAGAAACACCATATATTTT. Translated: CASSQDPDNSRNTIYF.

CDR3 region: CASSPLAASTDTQYF. The CDR3, as DNA: TGTGCCAGCAGCCCACTAGCGGCTAGCACAGATACGCAGTATTTT. The chain employs TRBV7-3 and TRBJ2-3, with 8 bases matching TRBD2. Germline CDR1 and CDR2: SGHTA and FQGTGA. The CDR3 totals 15 residues. V lost 5 bases, J lost 0 bases, and 4 bases stayed unmatched.

CDR3 region: CASSLEGVFTEAFF. CDR3 coding DNA: TGTGCCAGCAGTCTCGAGGGGGTTTTCACTGAAGCTTTCTTT. The J gene is TRBJ1-1, the V gene TRBV4-2, with TRBD1 as a possible D gene (6 bases). The CDR3 runs to 14 residues. Deletions cut 6 bases from V and 4 bases from J, with 15 bases between. Germline-derived CDR1 and CDR2 are LGHNA and YNFKEQ.